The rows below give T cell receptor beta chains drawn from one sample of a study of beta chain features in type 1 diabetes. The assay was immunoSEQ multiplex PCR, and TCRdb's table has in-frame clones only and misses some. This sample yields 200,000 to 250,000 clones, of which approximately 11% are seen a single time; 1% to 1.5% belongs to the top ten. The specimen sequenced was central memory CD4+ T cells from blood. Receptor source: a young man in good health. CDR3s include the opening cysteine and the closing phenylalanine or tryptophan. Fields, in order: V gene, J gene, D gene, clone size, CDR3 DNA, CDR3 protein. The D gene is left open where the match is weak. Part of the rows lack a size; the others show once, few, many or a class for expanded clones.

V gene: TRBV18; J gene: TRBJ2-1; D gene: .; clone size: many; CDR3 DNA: TGTGCCAGCTCGCCAGGACAGTACAATGAGCAGTTCTTC; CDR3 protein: CASSPGQYNEQFF
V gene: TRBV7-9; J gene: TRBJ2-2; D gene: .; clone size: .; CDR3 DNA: TGTGCCAGCAGAGGGGCAGGGTGGTACACCGGGGAGCTGTTTTTT; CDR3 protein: CASRGAGWYTGELFF
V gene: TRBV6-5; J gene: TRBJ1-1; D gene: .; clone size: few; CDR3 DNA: TGTGCCAGCAGACTGAGGGGTTGGACTGAAGCTTTCTTT; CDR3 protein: CASRLRGWTEAFF
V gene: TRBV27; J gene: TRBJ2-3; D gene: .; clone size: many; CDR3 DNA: TGTGCCAGCAGTTTAAGTAGAGGGGGAACAGATACGCAGTATTTT; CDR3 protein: CASSLSRGGTDTQYF
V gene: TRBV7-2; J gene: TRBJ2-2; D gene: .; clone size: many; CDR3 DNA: TGTGCCAGCAGCACCCGCGGTACCGGGGAGCTGTTTTTT; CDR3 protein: CASSTRGTGELFF
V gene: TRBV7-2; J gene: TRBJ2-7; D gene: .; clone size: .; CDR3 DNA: TGTGCCAGCAGCTTAGGCAGGGTTAGCTACGAGCAGTACTTC; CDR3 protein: CASSLGRVSYEQYF
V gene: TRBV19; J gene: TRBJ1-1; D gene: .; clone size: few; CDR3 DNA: TGTGCCAGTAAACAGGGAAGCACTGAAGCTTTCTTT; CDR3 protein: CASKQGSTEAFF
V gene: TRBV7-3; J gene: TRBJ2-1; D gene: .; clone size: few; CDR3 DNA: TGTGCCAGCAGCTTAGCCCCTGCAGCCTACAATGAGCAGTTCTTC; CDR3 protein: CASSLAPAAYNEQFF
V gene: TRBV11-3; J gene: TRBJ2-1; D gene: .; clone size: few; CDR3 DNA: TGTGCCAGCAGCTTATCTGGCGGGCTTAGTTACAATGAGCAGTTCTTC; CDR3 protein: CASSLSGGLSYNEQFF
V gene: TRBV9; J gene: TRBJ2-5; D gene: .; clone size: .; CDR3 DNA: TGTGCCAGCAGCGCCCTGGACTTCCAAGAGACCCAGTACTTC; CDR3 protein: CASSALDFQETQYF
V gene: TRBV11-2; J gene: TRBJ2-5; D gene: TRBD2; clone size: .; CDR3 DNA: TGTGCCAGCAGCTTTCGCGGTAGCGGGAAGGAGACCCAGTACTTC; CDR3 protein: CASSFRGSGKETQYF
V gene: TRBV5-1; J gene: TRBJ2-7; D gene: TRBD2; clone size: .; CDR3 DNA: TGCGCCAGCGGACCCCTAACGGGAGGGCCTATCTACGAGCAGTACTTC; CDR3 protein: CASGPLTGGPIYEQYF
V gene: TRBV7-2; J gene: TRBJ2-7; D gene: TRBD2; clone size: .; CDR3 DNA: TGTGCCAGCAGCCGGACTAGCGGGATATACGAGCAGTACTTC; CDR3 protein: CASSRTSGIYEQYF
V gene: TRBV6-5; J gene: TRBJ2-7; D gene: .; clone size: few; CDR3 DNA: TGTGCCAGCAGTTCCGGGACCCCCTCCTACGAGCAGTACTTC; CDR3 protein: CASSSGTPSYEQYF
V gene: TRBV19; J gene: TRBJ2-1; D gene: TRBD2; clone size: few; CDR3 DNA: TGTGCCAGTAGTATAGGTTGGACTAGCGGACGGAGTTGGTACAATGAGCAGTTCTTC; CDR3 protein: CASSIGWTSGRSWYNEQFF
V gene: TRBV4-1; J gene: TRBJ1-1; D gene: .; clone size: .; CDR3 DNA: TGCGCCAGCAGCCAGAAAGTCCCTATAACAGGGTACACTGAAGCTTTCTTT; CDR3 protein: CASSQKVPITGYTEAFF
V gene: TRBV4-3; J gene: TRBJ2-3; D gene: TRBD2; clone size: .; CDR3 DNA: TGCGCCAGCAGCCAAGACCAGCGGGAGTATGAGGCGCAGTATTTT; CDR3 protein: CASSQDQREYEAQYF
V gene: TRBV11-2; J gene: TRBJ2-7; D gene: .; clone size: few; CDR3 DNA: TGTGCCAGCAGCTTATTCGGAGGCAGTTCCTACGAGCAGTACTTC; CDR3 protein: CASSLFGGSSYEQYF
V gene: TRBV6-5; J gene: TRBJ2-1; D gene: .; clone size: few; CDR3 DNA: TGTGCCAGCAGTTACAGACAGCAAGGCAATGAGCAGTTCTTC; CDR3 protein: CASSYRQQGNEQFF
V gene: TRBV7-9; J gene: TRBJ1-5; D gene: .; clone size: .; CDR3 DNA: TGTGCCAGCAGCTTACGACCATATAGCAATCAGCCCCAGCATTTT; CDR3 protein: CASSLRPYSNQPQHF
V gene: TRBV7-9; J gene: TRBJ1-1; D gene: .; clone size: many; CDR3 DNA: TGTGCCAGCAGCTGGATAGTCAACACTGAAGCTTTCTTT; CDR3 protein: CASSWIVNTEAFF
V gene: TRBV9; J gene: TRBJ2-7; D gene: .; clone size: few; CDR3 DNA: TGTGCCAGCAGCGTACCTACCTCCTCCTACGAGCAGTACTTC; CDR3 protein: CASSVPTSSYEQYF